This is a list of T cell receptor beta chains from one sample in a study of T cells in narcolepsy. The method was immunoSEQ multiplex PCR; TCRdb's version includes in-frame clones alone and lacks a portion of them. Here the sample spans about 27,000 clones, around 86% being singletons. The sample taken for sequencing was CD45RA- memory CD4+ T cells from PBMCs. The receptors were gathered from a human donor with narcolepsy. Each CDR3 is given with its conserved first and last residue. A D gene is named only where the DNA matches it firmly. Clone sizes are given selectively: once, few, many, or a class where the clone is expanded.

v_call	cdr3_length	d_call	j_call	clone_size	cdr3_nt	cdr3_aa
TRBV18	16	.	TRBJ2-2	.	TGTGCCAGCTCACCAGAAATCCTAACGAACACCGGGGAGCTGTTTTTT	CASSPEILTNTGELFF
TRBV10-3	13	TRBD2	TRBJ2-3	.	TGTGCCATCCGGGGACTAGCGGAAGGTACGCAGTATTTT	CAIRGLAEGTQYF
TRBV6-1	13	.	TRBJ1-1	.	TGTGCCAGCAGGACACATCGGGACACTGAAGCTTTCTTT	CASRTHRDTEAFF
TRBV19	15	.	TRBJ1-3	.	TGTGCCAGTACTCGATCAGTTAGCTCTGGAAACACCATATATTTT	CASTRSVSSGNTIYF
TRBV6-5	12	.	TRBJ1-2	once	TGTGCCAGCAGCCCAGGGAGCTATGGCTACACCTTC	CASSPGSYGYTF
TRBV7-6	15	.	TRBJ1-3	few	TGTGCCAGCAGTCCTAACCAGGGGACTGGAAACACCATATATTTT	CASSPNQGTGNTIYF
TRBV7-6	15	TRBD1	TRBJ1-3	few	TGTGCCAGCAGCTTAAACAGGGGCGGAGGAAACACCATATATTTT	CASSLNRGGGNTIYF
TRBV6-6	15	TRBD1	TRBJ2-1	.	TGTGCCAGCAGTTATCGGGGACAGGCGCTGGATGAGCAGTTCTTC	CASSYRGQALDEQFF
TRBV19	15	TRBD1	TRBJ1-6	.	TGTGCCAGTAGTATGGGACAGGGTGTGAGTTCACCCCTCCACTTT	CASSMGQGVSSPLHF
TRBV18	17	.	TRBJ1-1	.	TGTGCCAGCTCACCACCCCGGAGTAGGGCCCCTGACACTGAAGCTTTCTTT	CASSPPRSRAPDTEAFF
TRBV6-1	16	TRBD1	TRBJ2-1	.	TGTGCCAGCAGTGAAGGGGCAGGGGGCGCGTTGAGTGAGCAGTTCTTC	CASSEGAGGALSEQFF
TRBV10-3	14	.	TRBJ1-6	few	TGTGCCATCAGTGAGAGTCTGACAAATTCACCCCTCCACTTT	CAISESLTNSPLHF
TRBV10-3	14	.	TRBJ2-3	.	TGTGCCCTCAAAGGGGCTTTTAGCACAGATACGCAGTATTTT	CALKGAFSTDTQYF
TRBV6-5	12	.	TRBJ2-1	.	TGTGCCAGCAGGCACAAACGCGTTGAGCAGTTCTTC	CASRHKRVEQFF
TRBV2	13	.	TRBJ2-1	.	TGTGCCAGCAGTGCGTCTAGCGCCAATGAGCAGTTCTTC	CASSASSANEQFF
TRBV9	14	.	TRBJ1-1	.	TGTGCCAGCAGCGCTAGCACAGGGAACACTGAAGCTTTCTTT	CASSASTGNTEAFF
TRBV18	13	.	TRBJ1-5	.	TGTGCCAGCTCACTAGGCAGGGATCAGCCCCAGCATTTT	CASSLGRDQPQHF
TRBV19	12	.	TRBJ1-5	.	TGTGCCAGTAGTCAATCCGGGCTCCACCAGCATTTT	CASSQSGLHQHF
TRBV11-3	14	TRBD1	TRBJ2-5	.	TGTGCCAGCAGCCAAAGTGGGACAGGAGCGGAGCAGTACTTC	CASSQSGTGAEQYF
TRBV10-3	14	.	TRBJ1-2	.	TGTGCCATCAGTCGCGCAGGGAGCAACTATGGCTACACCTTC	CAISRAGSNYGYTF
TRBV2	15	TRBD2	TRBJ2-1	.	TGTGCCAGCAGCCAGACTAGCGATTCTAACAATGAGCAGTTCTTC	CASSQTSDSNNEQFF
TRBV9	15	.	TRBJ1-2	.	TGTGCCGGCAGCGTAGTTCCGACAGACTCTTATGGCTACACCTTC	CAGSVVPTDSYGYTF
TRBV6-5	15	TRBD1	TRBJ1-1	.	TGTGCCAGCAGACTCGACAGGGTTGGAAACACTGAAGCTTTCTTT	CASRLDRVGNTEAFF
TRBV19	14	.	TRBJ1-1	.	TGTGCCAGTTATAGTCAGGGAAGGAACACTGAAGCTTTCTTT	CASYSQGRNTEAFF
TRBV28	14	TRBD1	TRBJ2-5	.	TGTGCCAGCCGAACACAGGGGCCTGTGGAGACCCAGTACTTC	CASRTQGPVETQYF
TRBV11-3	15	.	TRBJ2-1	.	TGTGCCAGCAGCTTAGACGGCAGGGATGACAATGAGCAGTTCTTC	CASSLDGRDDNEQFF
TRBV19	15	.	TRBJ1-1	once	TGTGCCAGTAGTGTAGGGGGTAGGGAGAACACTGAAGCTTTCTTT	CASSVGGRENTEAFF
TRBV5-1	15	TRBD2	TRBJ2-3	once	TGCGCCAGCAGCTTAATGGCTAGCGGGGAGGATACGCAGTATTTT	CASSLMASGEDTQYF
TRBV5-4	13	TRBD2	TRBJ2-7	.	TGTGCCAGCAGCTCCGGGAGGGCCTACGAGCAGTACTTC	CASSSGRAYEQYF
TRBV5-1	16	TRBD1	TRBJ1-2	.	TGCGCCAGCAGCTTGGGGACAGGGGTAGTAAGCTATGGCTACACCTTC	CASSLGTGVVSYGYTF
TRBV27	13	.	TRBJ1-2	.	TGTGCCAGCAGTCGGGGACCGTATTATGGCTACACCTTC	CASSRGPYYGYTF
TRBV5-8	14	.	TRBJ1-2	.	TGTGCCAGCAGTCCCGTCGTTGCTAACTATGGCTACACCTTC	CASSPVVANYGYTF
TRBV7-8	14	.	TRBJ1-2	.	TGTGCCAGCAGCCCTGGTAGTGGGTTTTGGGGCTACACCTTC	CASSPGSGFWGYTF
TRBV19	16	.	TRBJ1-5	.	TGTGCCAGTAGTATACTCGGCAGCGGGAGCAATCAGCCCCAGCATTTT	CASSILGSGSNQPQHF
TRBV5-6	15	.	TRBJ2-5	once	TGTGCCAGCAGCTTTGGTCCCCAACCGGGGGAGACCCAGTACTTC	CASSFGPQPGETQYF
TRBV2	18	TRBD2	TRBJ2-2	.	TGTGCCAGCAGTGGGACTAGCGGGGGCCTTTCTGGGATCGGGGAGCTGTTTTTT	CASSGTSGGLSGIGELFF
TRBV11-2	15	.	TRBJ2-5	.	TGTGCCAGCAGCTTAAGGGGAGATAGGGCGGAGACCCAGTACTTC	CASSLRGDRAETQYF
TRBV5-4	15	TRBD1	TRBJ1-2	.	TGTGCCAGCAGCTTTCCTGACAGGGGTCACTATGGCTACACCTTC	CASSFPDRGHYGYTF
TRBV19	12	.	TRBJ2-1	.	TGTGCCAGTGGCGACGGGTGGGGTGAGCAGTTCTTC	CASGDGWGEQFF
TRBV18	15	TRBD1	TRBJ2-2	.	TGTGCCAGCTCACCGGGACAGGTTCTCACCGGGGAGCTGTTTTTT	CASSPGQVLTGELFF
TRBV19	13	.	TRBJ1-6	few	TGTGCCAGTAGGGCCCCTGGCGGATCACCCCTCCACTTT	CASRAPGGSPLHF
TRBV7-9	15	.	TRBJ2-3	few	TGTGCCAGCAGCTCGGGGGTGGCGTTCGCAGATACGCAGTATTTT	CASSSGVAFADTQYF
TRBV28	14	TRBD1	TRBJ2-3	.	TGTGCCAGCAGAGACAGGGGGGGCACAGATACGCAGTATTTT	CASRDRGGTDTQYF